The present entry profiles one T cell receptor beta chain with its context. Antigen specificity is unknown. Using its own MiXCR run on the 5' RACE reads, TCRdb lists one record per CDR3 protein. The sample holds approximately 300,000 distinct CDR3 sequences; 10% to 15% are singletons and the top ten take 0.5% to 0.6%. The CDR3 length is 13 residues. Trimming left V 2 bases short and J 4 bases short, with 6 bases between. The sample originates from a study of T cells after yellow fever vaccination. Study-level information: In the case of low-cell-number fractions, SMART-Seq v4 Ultra Low Input was used for preparation. General study results and limits: A large majority of primary-vaccination clones showed up again after the booster (about 96% CD4, approximately 90% CD8). The study found a weaker secondary response that peaked faster, day 5 versus 15.

This sample comprised CD4+ T cells sorted from PBMCs, obtained 45 days after the yellow fever booster vaccination. The chain employs TRBV12-3 or TRBV12-4 and TRBJ1-5; the D gene is possibly TRBD1 (5 bases). This receptor was identified in a man younger than 40 who received the YFV17D yellow fever vaccine. The CDR3, as DNA: TGTGCCAGCAGTTTAAAGGGGAATCAGCCCCAGCATTTT. Translation: CASSLKGNQPQHF.